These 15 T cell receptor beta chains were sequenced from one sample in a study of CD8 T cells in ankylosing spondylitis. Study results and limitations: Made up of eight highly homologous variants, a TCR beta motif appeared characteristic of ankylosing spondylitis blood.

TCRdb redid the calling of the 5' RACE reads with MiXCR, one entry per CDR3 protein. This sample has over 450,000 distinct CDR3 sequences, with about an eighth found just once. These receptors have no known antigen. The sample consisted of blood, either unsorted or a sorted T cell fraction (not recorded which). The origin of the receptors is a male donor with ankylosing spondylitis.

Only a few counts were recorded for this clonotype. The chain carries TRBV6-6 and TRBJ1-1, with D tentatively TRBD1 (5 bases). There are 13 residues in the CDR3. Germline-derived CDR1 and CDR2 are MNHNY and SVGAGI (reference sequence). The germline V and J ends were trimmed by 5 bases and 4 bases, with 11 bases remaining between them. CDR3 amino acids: CASSTLGVTEAFF. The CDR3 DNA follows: TGTGCCAGCAGTACCCTGGGGGTCACTGAAGCTTTCTTT.

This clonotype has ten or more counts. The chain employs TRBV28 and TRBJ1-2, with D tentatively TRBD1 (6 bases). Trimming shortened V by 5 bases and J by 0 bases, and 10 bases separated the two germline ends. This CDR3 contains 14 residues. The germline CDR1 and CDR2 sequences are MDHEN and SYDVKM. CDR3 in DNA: TGTGCCAGCAGTCCCGGACAGACTAACTATGGCTACACCTTC. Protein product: CASSPGQTNYGYTF.

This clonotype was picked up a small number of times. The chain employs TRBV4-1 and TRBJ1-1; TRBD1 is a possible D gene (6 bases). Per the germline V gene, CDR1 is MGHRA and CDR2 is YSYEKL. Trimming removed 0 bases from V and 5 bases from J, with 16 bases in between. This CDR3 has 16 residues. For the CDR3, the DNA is TGCGCCAGCAGCCAAGATCACGGGGGGGCCAGTACTGAAGCTTTCTTT. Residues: CASSQDHGGASTEAFF.

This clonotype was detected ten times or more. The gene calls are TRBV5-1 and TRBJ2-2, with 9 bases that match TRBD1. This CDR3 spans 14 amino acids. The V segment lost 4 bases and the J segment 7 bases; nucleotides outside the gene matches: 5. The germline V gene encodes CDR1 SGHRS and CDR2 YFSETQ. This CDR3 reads CASSRQGDDGELFF. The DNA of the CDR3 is TGCGCCAGCAGCCGACAGGGGGACGACGGGGAGCTGTTTTTT.

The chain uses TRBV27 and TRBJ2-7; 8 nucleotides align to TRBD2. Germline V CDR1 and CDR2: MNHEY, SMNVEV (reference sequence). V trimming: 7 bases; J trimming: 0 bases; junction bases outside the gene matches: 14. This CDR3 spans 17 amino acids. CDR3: CASTETKGLDSSYEQYV. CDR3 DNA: TGTGCCAGCACCGAAACAAAGGGACTAGATAGCTCCTACGAGCAGTACGTC.

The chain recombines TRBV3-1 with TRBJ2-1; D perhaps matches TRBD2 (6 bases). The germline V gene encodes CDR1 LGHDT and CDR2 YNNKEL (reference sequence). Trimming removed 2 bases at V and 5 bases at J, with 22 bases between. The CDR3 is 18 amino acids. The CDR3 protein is CASSQIRLAASGDNEQFF. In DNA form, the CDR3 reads TGTGCCAGCAGCCAAATCCGGCTAGCAGCTTCGGGGGACAATGAGCAGTTCTTC.

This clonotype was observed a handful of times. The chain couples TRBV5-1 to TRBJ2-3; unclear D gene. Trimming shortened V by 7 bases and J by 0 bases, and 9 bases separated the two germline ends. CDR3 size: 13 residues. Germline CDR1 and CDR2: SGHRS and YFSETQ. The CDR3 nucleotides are TGCGCCAGCCGTGTATCTAGCACAGATACGCAGTATTTT. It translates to CASRVSSTDTQYF.

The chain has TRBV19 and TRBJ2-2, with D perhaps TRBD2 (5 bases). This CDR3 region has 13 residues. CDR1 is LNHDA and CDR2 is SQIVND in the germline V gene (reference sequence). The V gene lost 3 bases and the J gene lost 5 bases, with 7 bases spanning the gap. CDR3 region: CASSIEGTGELFF. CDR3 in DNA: TGTGCCAGTAGTATTGAGGGTACCGGGGAGCTGTTTTTT.

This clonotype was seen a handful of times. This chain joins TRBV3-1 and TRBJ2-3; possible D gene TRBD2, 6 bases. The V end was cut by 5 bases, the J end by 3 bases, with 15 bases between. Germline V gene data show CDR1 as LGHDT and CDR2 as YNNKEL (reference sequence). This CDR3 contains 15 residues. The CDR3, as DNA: TGTGCCAGCAGCTACCGGGGGTCCCGGACAGATACGCAGTATTTT. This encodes CASSYRGSRTDTQYF.

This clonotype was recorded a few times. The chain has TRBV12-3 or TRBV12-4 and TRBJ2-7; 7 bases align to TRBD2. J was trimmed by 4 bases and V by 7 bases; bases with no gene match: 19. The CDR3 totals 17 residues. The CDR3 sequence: CASTRPGRESGEYEQYV. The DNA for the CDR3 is TGTGCCAGCACCAGGCCTGGCCGAGAAAGCGGGGAATACGAGCAGTACGTC.

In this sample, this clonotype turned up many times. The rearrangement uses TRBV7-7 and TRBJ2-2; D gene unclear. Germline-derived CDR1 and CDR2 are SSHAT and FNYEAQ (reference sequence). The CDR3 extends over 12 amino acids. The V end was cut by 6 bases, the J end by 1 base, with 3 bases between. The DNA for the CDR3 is TGTGCCAGCAGGGGGAACACCGGGGAGCTGTTTTTT. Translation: CASRGNTGELFF.

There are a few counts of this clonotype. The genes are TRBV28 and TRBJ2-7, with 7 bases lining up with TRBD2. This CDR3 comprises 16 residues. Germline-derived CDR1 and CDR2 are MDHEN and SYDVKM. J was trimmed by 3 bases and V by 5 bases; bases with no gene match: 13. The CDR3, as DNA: TGTGCCAGCAGTCGGGGCGGGGGAGACTCGGTCTACGAGCAGTACGTC. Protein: CASSRGGGDSVYEQYV.

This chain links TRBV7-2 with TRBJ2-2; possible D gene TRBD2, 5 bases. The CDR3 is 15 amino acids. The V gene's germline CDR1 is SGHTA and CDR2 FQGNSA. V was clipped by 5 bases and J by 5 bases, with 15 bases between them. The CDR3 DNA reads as TGTGCCAGCAGCCCGCTAGTGGGCGGGACCGGGGAGCTGTTTTTT. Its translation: CASSPLVGGTGELFF.

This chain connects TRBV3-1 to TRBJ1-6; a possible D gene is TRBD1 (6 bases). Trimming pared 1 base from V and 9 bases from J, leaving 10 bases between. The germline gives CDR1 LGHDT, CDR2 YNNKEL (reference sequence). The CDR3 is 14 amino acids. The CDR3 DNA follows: TGTGCCAGCAGCCAAGGTAGCAGGGGTTCACCCCTCCACTTT. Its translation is CASSQGSRGSPLHF.

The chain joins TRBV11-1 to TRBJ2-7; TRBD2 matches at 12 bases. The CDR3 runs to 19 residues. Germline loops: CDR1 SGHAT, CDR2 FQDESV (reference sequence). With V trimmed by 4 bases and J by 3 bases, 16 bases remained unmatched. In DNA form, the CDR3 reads TGTGCCAGCAGCTCCCTGACTAGCGGGAGTTCCCGAAGATACTACGAGCAGTACTTC. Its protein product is CASSSLTSGSSRRYYEQYF.